The clone carrying this TCR beta chain was counted many times. This CDR3 contains 13 residues. Germline V gene sequence: CDR1 GTSNPN, CDR2 SVGIG (reference sequence). V lost 3 bases and J lost 6; bases outside the gene matches: 5. The data originate from a study of regulatory T cells in long-lasting Graves disease. Time point in this sample: newly diagnosed GD, antithyroid drugs for less than 3 months. The TCR library was made from RNA that had been extracted from PBMCs in TRIzol. Patients were enrolled at an endocrinology department in Xi'an, China. Peripheral blood, approximately 9.6 milliliters of it, was drawn into EDTA tubes. Construction of the TCR beta libraries employed iRepertoire HTBI primers in conjunction with Arm-PCR of CDR3 regions. Per the authors' pipeline: Sequenced samples collectively carried 60 to 75 TRBV and some 15 TRBJ segments. TCRdb independently ran MiXCR on the multiplex PCR reads; one entry per CDR3 protein. These V and J calls rely on TCRdb rather than the paper's analysis. Altogether over 300,000 distinct CDR3 sequences are present, about 14% being singletons, with the ten largest covering around a fifth.

The material was peripheral blood mononuclear cells (PBMCs), obtained at new diagnosis, from a patient treated with antithyroid drugs. The J gene is TRBJ1-5, the V gene TRBV30, with TRBD1 matching over 7 bases. This receptor was identified in a female donor with Graves disease. CDR3 residues: CAWSTGDGQPQHF. CDR3 in DNA: TGTGCCTGGAGCACAGGGGATGGTCAGCCCCAGCATTTT.